Presented here are 10 T cell receptor beta chains from one specimen sequenced in a study of blood T cell repertoires in COVID-19. The protocol was immunoSEQ multiplex PCR, while the TCRdb copy is restricted to in-frame clones and leaves out a portion. The data contain fewer than 250,000 clones, approximately 80% of them singletons. Sequences were obtained from PBMCs or T cells enriched from blood (not recorded which). The receptors come from a woman between 40 and 55 years old with acute COVID-19.

The rearrangement joins TRBV7-2 to TRBJ2-2; TRBD1 matches at 8 bases. Germline V gives CDR1 SGHTA, CDR2 FQGNSA. The CDR3 is 15 amino acids. Trimming at V came to 1 base and at J to 6 bases, leaving 4 bases not matched to a gene. This CDR3 is CASSLVRGPAGELFF. CDR3 bases: TGTGCCAGCAGCTTAGTCAGGGGGCCGGCCGGGGAGCTGTTTTTT.

This clone has a handful of counts. The J gene is TRBJ1-2, the V gene TRBV2; 7 nucleotides match TRBD1. Germline assignment: CDR1 SNHLY and CDR2 FYNNEI. V trimming: 8 bases; J trimming: 2 bases; junction bases outside the gene matches: 8. The CDR3 is 14 amino acids. The CDR3 DNA reads as TGTGCCAGCGGCCGGGACAGCCAAAACTATGGCTACACCTTC. Its translation is CASGRDSQNYGYTF.

This sequence joins TRBV28 and TRBJ2-3; 12 positions agree with TRBD2. The CDR3 runs 16 residues. V was pared by 5 bases and J by 2 bases, with 5 bases of the junction left unmatched. CDR1 MDHEN and CDR2 SYDVKM come from the germline V gene. The CDR3 DNA sequence: TGTGCCAGCAGTCAACTAGCGGGGGGCCCCACAGATACGCAGTATTTT. The encoded protein is CASSQLAGGPTDTQYF. The variable domain in full, with the rest retrieved from reference TRBV28 and TRBJ2-3, is DVKVTQSSRYLVKRTGEKVFLECVQDMDHENMFWYRQDPGLGLRLIYFSYDVKMKEKGDIPEGYSVSREKKERFSLILESASTNQTSMYLCASSQLAGGPTDTQYFGPGTRLTVL.

The rearrangement joins TRBV12-3 or TRBV12-4 to TRBJ2-7, with 10 bases aligning to TRBD2. This CDR3 is built from 13 residues. V lost 2 bases to trimming and J lost 6 bases; unmatched junction nucleotides: 1. DNA of the CDR3: TGTGCCAGCAGTTTACTAGCGGGAGTCGAGCAGTACTTC. Protein sequence: CASSLLAGVEQYF.

This clone occurred a few times. This chain connects TRBV3-1 (or the pseudogene TRBV3-2) to TRBJ2-2; 7 bases fit TRBD2. In germline, CDR1 is LGHDT, CDR2 YNNKEL (reference sequence). The ends lost 0 bases at V and 1 base at J; junction bases unmatched: 8. This CDR3 has 18 residues. The CDR3 region has the DNA TGTGCCAGCAGCCAAGATGGGGGGGTCTATATGAACACCGGGGAGCTGTTTTTT. Residues: CASSQDGGVYMNTGELFF.

V is TRBV28 and J is TRBJ1-1, with a tentative D call TRBD1 (6 bases). There are 15 residues in the CDR3. V dropped 6 bases and J dropped 2 bases, with 16 bases sitting between them. CDR1 is MDHEN, CDR2 SYDVKM, per germline. The CDR3 loop is CASSLGQLPNTEAFF. The CDR3 region has the DNA TGTGCCAGCAGCCTCGGACAGCTGCCCAACACTGAAGCTTTCTTT.

The chain carries TRBV29-1 and TRBJ1-5; D is unresolved. Germline V gene data show CDR1 as SQVTM and CDR2 as ANQGSEA. The CDR3 has 14 residues. V was clipped by 2 bases and J by 4 bases, with 12 bases between them. CDR3 DNA: TGCAGCGTTGAAAAACAGAGATTAAATCAGCCCCAGCATTTT. This translates into CSVEKQRLNQPQHF.

This chain joins TRBV19 and TRBJ2-6, with TRBD2 matching 9 bases. CDR3 length: 20 amino acids. Trimming took 5 bases from V and 2 from J; bases not matched to a gene: 16. The germline CDR1 and CDR2 sequences are LNHDA and SQIVND (reference sequence). The CDR3 spells CASSELGKSGGPPGANVLTF. The DNA for the CDR3 is TGTGCCAGTAGTGAGTTGGGTAAGAGCGGGGGGCCTCCTGGGGCCAACGTCCTGACTTTC.

The chain uses TRBV9 and TRBJ1-6; 10 bases are shared with TRBD1. The CDR3 sequence is 14 residues long. The V and J ends lost 2 bases and 8 bases, in that order; junction bases with no gene match: 1. Germline-derived CDR1 and CDR2 are SGDLS and YYNGEE. CDR3 residues: CASSVGTGDSPLHF. DNA for the CDR3: TGTGCCAGCAGCGTCGGGACAGGGGATTCACCCCTCCACTTT.

The chain carries TRBV9 and TRBJ2-7; D is uncertain. CDR3 length equals 12 residues. V was shortened by 4 bases and J by 4 bases, with 9 bases between the two germline ends. From germline, CDR1 is SGDLS and CDR2 YYNGEE. The CDR3: CASSPALYEQYF. CDR3 DNA sequence: TGTGCCAGCAGCCCAGCGTTATACGAGCAGTACTTC.